The clone carrying this T cell receptor (beta chain) was counted at least ten times. Its matching antigen is unknown. Unique molecular identifiers were present on the cDNA, which also gained a universal primer site by template switching. TCRdb independently ran MiXCR on the 5' RACE reads; one entry per CDR3 protein. Of hundreds of thousands of distinct CDR3 sequences listed, around 6% were seen once; the top ten hold under 2%. This sample is drawn from a study of identical twins. Study-level results: The analysis was cross-sectional rather than longitudinal within donors. Within monozygotic twins, out-of-frame TCR alpha sharing was underestimated by the models. Clonotypes of the beta chain that were abundant in cord blood carried fewer insertions (memory repertoires showed none).

The CDR3 contains 12 residues. Germline loops: CDR1 DFQATT, CDR2 SNEGSKA (reference sequence). Trimming at V came to 7 bases and at J to 1 base, leaving 4 bases not matched to a gene. The chain couples TRBV20-1 to TRBJ2-7, with 7 nucleotides matching TRBD1. The TCR was taken from a man between 18 and 35 years old in good health. Material: naive T cells sorted from blood. CDR3 region: CSVPGQSYEQYF. The DNA for the CDR3 is TGCAGTGTCCCGGGACAGTCCTACGAGCAGTACTTC.